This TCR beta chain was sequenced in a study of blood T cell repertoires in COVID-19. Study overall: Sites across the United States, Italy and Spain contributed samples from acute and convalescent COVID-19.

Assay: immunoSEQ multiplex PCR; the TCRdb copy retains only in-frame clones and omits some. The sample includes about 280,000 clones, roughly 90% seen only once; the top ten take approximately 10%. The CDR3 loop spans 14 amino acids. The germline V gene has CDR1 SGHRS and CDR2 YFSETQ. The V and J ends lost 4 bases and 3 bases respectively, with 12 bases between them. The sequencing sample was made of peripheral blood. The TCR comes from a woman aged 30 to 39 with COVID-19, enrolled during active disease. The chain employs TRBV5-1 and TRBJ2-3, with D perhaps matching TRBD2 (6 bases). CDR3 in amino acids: CASSPGDATDTQYF. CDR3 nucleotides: TGCGCCAGCAGCCCGGGGGACGCAACAGATACGCAGTATTTT.